This T cell receptor (beta chain) was sequenced for a study of blood T cell repertoires in COVID-19. Study background: There were acute and convalescent COVID-19 samples, and they came from the United States, Italy and Spain.

The CDR3 totals 15 residues. Germline values: CDR1 KGHDR, CDR2 SFDVKD. V gave up 4 bases and J gave up 8 bases, with 17 bases separating them. Sequencing used immunoSEQ multiplex PCR; TCRdb keeps in-frame clones, though not all of them. Among about 150,000 clones listed, around 89% were seen once. This TCR derives from a man between 60 and 75 years old with acute or convalescent COVID-19. Sequences were obtained from peripheral blood. J is TRBJ2-1 and V is TRBV24-1; weak D call: TRBD1 (5 bases). The CDR3 nucleotides are TGTGCCACCAGTGACCCAAGGGGCAGGGTCGATGAGCAGTTCTTC. This encodes CATSDPRGRVDEQFF.